The clone carrying this TCR beta chain was detected only once. What it recognizes is unknown. Germline CDR1 is MGHRA and CDR2 is YSYEKL. CDR3 size: 15 residues. V was shortened by 1 base and J by 4 bases, with 11 bases between the two germline ends. Method: immunoSEQ multiplex PCR; TCRdb's copy keeps in-frame clones and lacks some. This table has about 130,000 clones, 89% appearing once. The data derive from a study of T cell responses to AZD1222 COVID-19 vaccine. Overall study context: Pooled together were second doses at about 4 or about 12 weeks. Study results and limitations: Close to half of all spike-specific TCRs reportedly target regions of the variants that are unmutated. Just six or seven AZD1222 recipients tested seropositive at baseline. The donor cohort was predominantly white British with a female majority, and clonal diversity may have been underestimated.

The J gene is TRBJ1-5, the V gene TRBV4-1; D might be TRBD1 (6 bases). The sequencing used peripheral blood, collected on day 0 of AZD1222 vaccination. The source of this sequence is an adult in good health. CDR3 coding DNA: TGCGCCAGCAGCCAAGCACAGGGAGGGAATCAGCCCCAGCATTTT. Translation gives CASSQAQGGNQPQHF.